A selection of T cell receptor beta chains follows, all from one sample in a study of vaccination and CD4 T cells after COVID-19. TCRdb analysed the PCR reads with MiXCR anew, one entry per CDR3 protein. The table has about 6,600 distinct CDR3 sequences, approximately 51% seen once; the top ten hold about 42%. No cognate antigen is known for these TCRs. The specimen sequenced was CD4+ T cells from blood, cultured in vitro. The receptors come from a human donor in good health. The CDR3 runs from the conserved cysteine through the conserved F or W. Fields, in order: V gene, clone size, D gene, J gene, CDR3 protein, CDR3 DNA. A D gene is named only where the DNA matches it firmly. Expanded clones are given a class, and other clones once, few, many or no size at all.

V gene: TRBV7-9
clone size: NA
D gene: TRBD2
J gene: TRBJ2-5
CDR3 protein: CASSPGTSGRRETQYF
CDR3 DNA: TGTGCCAGCAGCCCTGGGACTAGCGGGAGGCGGGAGACCCAGTACTTC

V gene: TRBV6-5
clone size: few
D gene: NA
J gene: TRBJ2-7
CDR3 protein: CASSYRLQDEQYF
CDR3 DNA: TGTGCCAGCAGTTATAGGTTACAGGACGAGCAGTACTTC

V gene: TRBV21-1
clone size: few
D gene: NA
J gene: TRBJ2-5
CDR3 protein: CASSKAWIPGQETQYF
CDR3 DNA: TGTGCCAGCAGCAAAGCGTGGATCCCAGGGCAAGAGACCCAGTACTTC

V gene: TRBV27
clone size: few
D gene: TRBD1
J gene: TRBJ1-2
CDR3 protein: CASRGQGAHYGYTF
CDR3 DNA: TGTGCCAGCAGGGGACAGGGAGCCCACTATGGCTACACCTTC

V gene: TRBV5-8
clone size: NA
D gene: NA
J gene: TRBJ2-6
CDR3 protein: CASSGRPPVNVLTF
CDR3 DNA: TGTGCCAGCAGCGGCCGGCCCCCGGTTAACGTCCTGACTTTC

V gene: TRBV6-1
clone size: once
D gene: NA
J gene: TRBJ2-3
CDR3 protein: CASSAMRGTSTDTQYF
CDR3 DNA: TGTGCCAGCAGTGCGATGCGGGGAACTAGCACAGATACGCAGTATTTT

V gene: TRBV20-1
clone size: NA
D gene: NA
J gene: TRBJ2-3
CDR3 protein: CSASIPGRDTQYF
CDR3 DNA: TGCAGTGCTAGTATTCCTGGGCGGGATACGCAGTATTTT

V gene: TRBV20-1
clone size: NA
D gene: TRBD1
J gene: TRBJ1-2
CDR3 protein: CSASRTGGEDYGYTF
CDR3 DNA: TGCAGTGCTAGTAGGACAGGGGGCGAAGACTATGGCTACACCTTC

V gene: TRBV6-2/TRBV6-3
clone size: NA
D gene: TRBD1
J gene: TRBJ1-1
CDR3 protein: CASRRQGENTEAFF
CDR3 DNA: TGTGCCAGCAGAAGACAGGGAGAGAACACTGAAGCTTTCTTT

V gene: TRBV20-1
clone size: NA
D gene: TRBD2
J gene: TRBJ2-7
CDR3 protein: CSAIPGLAGGPMYEQYF
CDR3 DNA: TGCAGTGCTATCCCCGGACTAGCGGGAGGGCCAATGTACGAGCAGTACTTC

V gene: TRBV27
clone size: few
D gene: NA
J gene: TRBJ1-2
CDR3 protein: CASSFTGTGGYTF
CDR3 DNA: TGTGCCAGCAGTTTCACAGGGACTGGCGGCTACACCTTC

V gene: TRBV9
clone size: NA
D gene: NA
J gene: TRBJ1-1
CDR3 protein: CASSVAGQGDNTEAFF
CDR3 DNA: TGTGCCAGCAGCGTAGCGGGGCAGGGCGACAACACTGAAGCTTTCTTT

V gene: TRBV6-1
clone size: NA
D gene: TRBD1
J gene: TRBJ2-7
CDR3 protein: CASTARQGSYEQYF
CDR3 DNA: TGTGCCAGCACCGCGAGACAGGGGTCCTACGAGCAGTACTTC

V gene: TRBV12-3/TRBV12-4
clone size: NA
D gene: NA
J gene: TRBJ2-2
CDR3 protein: CASSPPTTGELFF
CDR3 DNA: TGTGCCAGCAGTCCCCCGACCACCGGGGAGCTGTTTTTT

V gene: TRBV7-7
clone size: NA
D gene: NA
J gene: TRBJ1-1
CDR3 protein: CASSLDSLTEAFF
CDR3 DNA: TGTGCCAGCAGCTTAGACAGTTTAACTGAAGCTTTCTTT

V gene: TRBV5-1
clone size: NA
D gene: TRBD1
J gene: TRBJ1-1
CDR3 protein: CASSPRGTGVSTEAFF
CDR3 DNA: TGCGCCAGCAGCCCACGCGGGACAGGGGTTTCTACTGAAGCTTTCTTT

V gene: TRBV2
clone size: NA
D gene: TRBD1
J gene: TRBJ1-6
CDR3 protein: CASSSGQGFLDSPLHF
CDR3 DNA: TGTGCCAGCAGCTCGGGACAGGGGTTTTTAGATTCACCCCTCCACTTT

V gene: TRBV7-6
clone size: few
D gene: TRBD1
J gene: TRBJ2-5
CDR3 protein: CASSPQGAGSQETQYF
CDR3 DNA: TGTGCCAGCAGCCCACAGGGGGCGGGATCCCAAGAGACCCAGTACTTC

V gene: TRBV2
clone size: few
D gene: TRBD1
J gene: TRBJ1-2
CDR3 protein: CASSEELGTGGYTF
CDR3 DNA: TGTGCCAGCAGTGAAGAGCTTGGGACAGGAGGCTACACCTTC

V gene: TRBV19
clone size: NA
D gene: NA
J gene: TRBJ1-5
CDR3 protein: CASSGGTGLGSQPQHF
CDR3 DNA: TGTGCCAGTAGTGGCGGTACGGGACTTGGGAGTCAGCCCCAGCATTTT

V gene: TRBV2
clone size: NA
D gene: TRBD1
J gene: TRBJ1-5
CDR3 protein: CASSVGQGANQPQHF
CDR3 DNA: TGTGCCAGCAGTGTGGGACAGGGGGCCAATCAGCCCCAGCATTTT

V gene: TRBV19
clone size: NA
D gene: NA
J gene: TRBJ1-2
CDR3 protein: CASSIGGGGDRRYTF
CDR3 DNA: TGTGCCAGTAGTATAGGCGGGGGAGGGGATCGCCGCTACACCTTC

V gene: TRBV7-2
clone size: NA
D gene: TRBD1
J gene: TRBJ1-5
CDR3 protein: CASSLRQGDQPQHF
CDR3 DNA: TGTGCCAGCAGCCTCCGACAGGGAGATCAGCCCCAGCATTTT

V gene: TRBV30
clone size: NA
D gene: NA
J gene: TRBJ1-1
CDR3 protein: CAWSPRVYREAFF
CDR3 DNA: TGTGCCTGGAGCCCGAGGGTGTATCGCGAAGCTTTCTTT

V gene: TRBV7-9
clone size: few
D gene: NA
J gene: TRBJ1-1
CDR3 protein: CASSLRELVTEAFF
CDR3 DNA: TGTGCCAGCAGCTTGAGGGAATTAGTCACTGAAGCTTTCTTT

V gene: TRBV10-3
clone size: NA
D gene: NA
J gene: TRBJ1-1
CDR3 protein: CAISEGGNTEAFF
CDR3 DNA: TGTGCCATCAGTGAGGGCGGGAACACTGAAGCTTTCTTT